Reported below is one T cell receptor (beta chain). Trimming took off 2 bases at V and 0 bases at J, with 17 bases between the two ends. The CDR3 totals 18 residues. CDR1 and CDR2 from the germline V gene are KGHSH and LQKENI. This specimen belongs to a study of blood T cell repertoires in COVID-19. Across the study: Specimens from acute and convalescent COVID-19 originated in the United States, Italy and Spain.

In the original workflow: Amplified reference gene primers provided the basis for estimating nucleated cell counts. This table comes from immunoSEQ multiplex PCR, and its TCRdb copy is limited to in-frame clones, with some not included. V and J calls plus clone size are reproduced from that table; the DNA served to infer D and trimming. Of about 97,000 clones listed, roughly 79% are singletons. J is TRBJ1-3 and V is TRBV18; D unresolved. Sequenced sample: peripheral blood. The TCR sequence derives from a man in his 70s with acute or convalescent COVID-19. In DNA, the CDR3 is TGTGCCAGCTCACCAGAGGCCCCACACCTCCTCTCTGGAAACACCATATATTTT. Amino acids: CASSPEAPHLLSGNTIYF. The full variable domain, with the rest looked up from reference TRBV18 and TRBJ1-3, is NAGVMQNPRHLVRRRGQEARLRCSPMKGHSHVYWYRQLPEEGLKFMVYLQKENIIDESGMPKERFSAEFPKEGPSILRIQQVVRGDSAAYFCASSPEAPHLLSGNTIYFGEGSWLTVV.